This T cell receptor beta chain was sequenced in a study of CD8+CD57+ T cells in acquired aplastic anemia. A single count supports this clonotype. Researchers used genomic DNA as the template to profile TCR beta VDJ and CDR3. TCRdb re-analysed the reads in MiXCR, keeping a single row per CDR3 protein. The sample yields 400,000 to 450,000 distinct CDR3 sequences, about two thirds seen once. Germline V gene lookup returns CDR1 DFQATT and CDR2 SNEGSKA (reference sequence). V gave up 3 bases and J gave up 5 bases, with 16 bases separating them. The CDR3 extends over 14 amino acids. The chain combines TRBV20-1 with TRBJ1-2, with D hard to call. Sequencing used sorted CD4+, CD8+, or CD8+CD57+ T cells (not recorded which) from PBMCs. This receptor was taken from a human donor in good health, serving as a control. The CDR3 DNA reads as TGCAGTGCTAGTGGGCCCAATGCTAGTTATGGCTACACCTTC. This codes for CSASGPNASYGYTF.